What follows are 24 T cell receptor beta chains derived from one specimen sequenced in a study of glioma-infiltrating T cells. Amplification of TCR alpha and beta CDR3 regions from RNA used iRepertoire nested multiplex PCR. A single record per CDR3 protein comes from TCRdb applying MiXCR to the multiplex PCR reads. Here the sample spans over 70,000 distinct CDR3 sequences, about a quarter being singletons. Sequenced sample: glioma tissue, nonneoplastic brain tissue, or PBMCs (not recorded which). These receptors all come from a human donor with low-grade glioma or glioblastoma, undergoing nonglioma brain surgery, or in good health (not recorded which).

The DNA for the CDR3 is TGCGCCAGCAGCACGTTACAGGGGGAGGGAGAGACCCAGTACTTC. This codes for CASSTLQGEGETQYF. V and J are TRBV5-1 and TRBJ2-5; the D gene is possibly TRBD1 (8 bases). Between the trimmed V and J ends, which lost 4 bases and 4 bases, there was a span of 17 bases. CDR1 and CDR2 (germline): SGHRS, YFSETQ. The CDR3 is 15 amino acids.

This clonotype was detected ten times or more. This chain uses TRBV20-1 with TRBJ1-2; D gene uncertain. Germline values: CDR1 DFQATT, CDR2 SNEGSKA (reference sequence). CDR3 size: 16 residues. The germline V and J ends were trimmed by 1 base and 1 base, with 16 bases remaining between them. This CDR3 reads CSARGTQATFNYGYTF. CDR3 DNA: TGCAGTGCTAGAGGGACCCAGGCAACCTTTAACTATGGCTACACCTTC.

Of note for this clonotype: A read error is likely, as this CDR3 ends without the conserved phenylalanine or tryptophan. CDR3 nucleotide sequence: TGTGCCAGCAGCACCGGCATGAACACTGAAGCTTTCCTT. It yields the protein CASSTGMNTEAFL. The chain has TRBV7-2 and TRBJ1-1, with D unclear. Germline V gene sequence: CDR1 SGHTA, CDR2 FQGNSA. The ends were cut back, 5 bases at V and 0 bases at J, with 7 bases in the middle. The CDR3 sequence is 13 residues long.

This clonotype was observed a handful of times. V gene TRBV19 combines with J gene TRBJ2-5; D is unresolved. Germline V gene sequence: CDR1 LNHDA, CDR2 SQIVND (reference sequence). The V end was cut by 1 base, the J end by 2 bases, with 11 bases between. The CDR3 runs to 15 residues. In DNA, the CDR3 is TGTGCCAGTAGTATAGGTCGGCAGCTTCAAGAGACCCAGTACTTC. The encoded protein is CASSIGRQLQETQYF. Filled out from reference TRBV19 and TRBJ2-5, the complete variable domain reads DGGITQSPKYLFRKEGQNVTLSCEQNLNHDAMYWYRQDPGQGLRLIYYSQIVNDFQKGDIAEGYSVSREKKESFPLTVTSAQKNPTAFYLCASSIGRQLQETQYFGPGTRLLVL.

Comments on this clonotype: The junction shows a germline mismatch at one end, possibly a read error. The rearrangement links TRBV12-3 or TRBV12-4 to TRBJ2-5; no reliable D call. The CDR3 is made up of 13 amino acids. CDR3 in DNA: TGTGCCAGCAGTTTCGATCACCAAGAGACACAGTACTTC. As protein: CASSFDHQETQYF.

V usage is TRBV12-5 and J usage is TRBJ2-2, with a tentative D call TRBD2 (5 bases). The CDR3 runs to 16 residues. V shed 3 bases and J shed 7 bases, with 18 bases lying between them. The germline V gene encodes CDR1 LGHNT and CDR2 FRNRAP. CDR3 DNA sequence: TGTGCTAGTGGTTTTAGTACTAGTAATAAGGTCGGGGAGCTGTTTTTT. It specifies CASGFSTSNKVGELFF.

The chain recombines TRBV6-6 with TRBJ1-1; no reliable D call. The CDR3 sequence is 13 residues long. CDR1 and CDR2 (germline): MNHNY, SVGAGI (reference sequence). Trimming cost V 2 bases and J 3 bases, with 7 bases left between them. This CDR3 is CASSYREDTEAFF. CDR3 DNA sequence: TGTGCCAGCAGTTACAGGGAAGACACTGAAGCTTTCTTT.

This clonotype was observed many times. The chain combines TRBV2 with TRBJ2-1; D gene unclear. V was cut by 6 bases and J by 0 bases, with 12 bases left in between. In germline, CDR1 is SNHLY, CDR2 FYNNEI. This CDR3 has 15 amino acids. The CDR3 is CASSVQRLSYNEQFF. CDR3 DNA sequence: TGTGCCAGCAGCGTTCAGCGCCTCTCCTACAATGAGCAGTTCTTC. Using reference TRBV2 and TRBJ2-1 for the parts outside the CDR3, the full variable domain is EPEVTQTPSHQVTQMGQEVILRCVPISNHLYFYWYRQILGQKVEFLVSFYNNEISEKSEIFDDQFSVERPDGSNFTLKIRSTKLEDSAMYFCASSVQRLSYNEQFFGPGTRLTVL.

Regarding this clonotype: Germline and junction disagree at one end, which may indicate a read error. The gene calls are TRBV6-2 or TRBV6-3 and TRBJ1-1; 8 bases are a match to TRBD1. The CDR3 is 16 amino acids. Germline V CDR1 and CDR2: MNHEY, SVGEGT. The CDR3 DNA sequence: TGTGCCAGCAGTATAGGACAGGGCTACCGGGTCACTGAAGCTTTCTTC. This codes for CASSIGQGYRVTEAFF.

There are many counts of this clonotype. This chain uses TRBV4-1 with TRBJ1-2; TRBD1 aligns across 9 bases. Germline V gives CDR1 MGHRA, CDR2 YSYEKL. V shed 6 bases, J shed 0 bases, and the junction held 8 bases outside the gene matches. CDR3 length: 16 amino acids. The CDR3 sequence: CASRPDRGPTNYGYTF. The CDR3 DNA reads TGCGCCAGCAGACCGGACAGGGGACCTACTAACTATGGCTACACCTTC.

This clonotype came up many times. The J gene is TRBJ1-1, the V gene TRBV12-3 or TRBV12-4; 7 bases align to TRBD1. This CDR3 contains 14 residues. Trimming cost V 5 bases and J 5 bases; bases outside gene matches: 8. This CDR3 is CASSNQGGGTEAFF. The CDR3, as DNA: TGTGCCAGCAGTAATCAGGGGGGAGGTACTGAAGCTTTCTTT.

This clonotype was observed many times. This sequence joins TRBV12-3 or TRBV12-4 and TRBJ1-1; D might be TRBD1 (6 bases). The CDR3 covers 14 residues. V lost 5 bases and J 2 bases, leaving 12 bases between the germline ends. The CDR3 loop is CASSPQGFNTEAFF. In DNA form, the CDR3 reads TGTGCCAGCAGTCCCCAGGGGTTTAACACTGAAGCTTTCTTT.

The rearrangement joins TRBV7-2 to TRBJ2-5; D possibly corresponds to TRBD1 (6 bases). Germline V CDR1 and CDR2: SGHTA, FQGNSA. The CDR3 contains 14 residues. Deletions cut 3 bases from V and 4 bases from J, with 12 bases between. For the CDR3, the DNA is TGTGCCAGCAGCTTTTCAGGACAGTTAGAGACCCAGTACTTC. Amino acid sequence: CASSFSGQLETQYF.

This clonotype has ten or more counts. The V and J genes are TRBV27 and TRBJ2-2; D possibly uses TRBD1 or TRBD2 (5 bases each). Trimming left V 9 bases short and J 5 bases short, with 13 bases between. The germline gives CDR1 MNHEY, CDR2 SMNVEV (reference sequence). This CDR3 is built from 13 residues. CDR3 amino acids: CASRGRQTGELFF. The CDR3 DNA follows: TGTGCCAGTCGGGGAAGACAGACCGGGGAGCTGTTTTTT.

The sample holds many counts of this clonotype. The chain joins TRBV12-3 or TRBV12-4 to TRBJ2-1; 7 bases map to TRBD1. The CDR3 spans 14 residues. The ends lost 6 bases at V and 6 bases at J; junction bases unmatched: 8. The CDR3 sequence: CASSAQGTANEQFF. As DNA, the CDR3 is TGTGCCAGCAGCGCACAGGGGACCGCCAATGAGCAGTTCTTC.

CDR3 DNA sequence: TGTGCCAGTAGCCGGGACAGGGAGGCCAAAAACATTCAGTACTTC. Residues: CASSRDREAKNIQYF. The genes are TRBV19 and TRBJ2-4, with 9 bases aligning to TRBD1. Germline lookup yields CDR1 LNHDA and CDR2 SQIVND (reference sequence). After removal of 6 bases from V and 1 base from J, the junction contained 4 bases not matched to a gene. The CDR3 has 15 amino acids.

This clonotype came up a few times. The chain employs TRBV12-3 or TRBV12-4 and TRBJ2-1; unclear D gene. The ends were cut back, 1 base at V and 6 bases at J, with 7 bases in the middle. This CDR3 has 13 residues. The CDR3 spells CASSLDRLNEQFF. Written as DNA, the CDR3 is TGTGCCAGCAGTTTAGACCGCCTCAATGAGCAGTTCTTC.

This clonotype was recorded at least ten times. The V call is TRBV7-6, the J call TRBJ2-7; either TRBD1 or TRBD2 may supply D (6 bases each). The CDR3 consists of 14 residues. CDR1 SGHVS and CDR2 FNYEAQ come from the germline V gene. V lost 5 bases to trimming and J lost 7 bases, with 18 bases between them. In DNA form, the CDR3 reads TGTGCCAGCAGCCCTGGGGGGCCCGAGAAGGAGCAGTACTTC. This sequence encodes CASSPGGPEKEQYF.

At least ten counts were recorded for this clonotype. The J gene is TRBJ1-2, the V gene TRBV20-1; TRBD1 is a possible D gene (6 bases). The germline V and J ends were trimmed by 6 bases and 4 bases, with 9 bases remaining between them. Per the germline V gene, CDR1 is DFQATT and CDR2 is SNEGSKA (reference sequence). This CDR3 has 11 amino acids. The CDR3 loop is CSAQGTYGYTF. As DNA, the CDR3 is TGCAGTGCCCAGGGGACCTATGGCTACACCTTC.

Many counts were recorded for this clonotype. The chain carries TRBV20-1 and TRBJ2-7; D gene ambiguous. Trimming stripped 3 bases from V and 1 base from J, with 13 bases between. The germline gives CDR1 DFQATT, CDR2 SNEGSKA (reference sequence). The CDR3 totals 14 residues. CDR3 sequence reads: CSASEVASSYEQYF. The CDR3 DNA follows: TGCAGTGCTAGCGAAGTAGCCAGTTCCTACGAGCAGTACTTC.

This clonotype was counted a single time. This may arise from a read error, as a much more abundant clone is one base away. The V and J genes are TRBV27 and TRBJ2-5, with 8 bases that match TRBD1. J lost 12 bases, V lost 5 bases, and 11 bases had no gene match. CDR1 MNHEY and CDR2 SMNVEV come from the germline V gene (reference sequence). The CDR3 has 13 amino acids. The chain's CDR3 is CASSGDRGRAKYF. The DNA for the CDR3 is TGTGCCAGCAGTGGAGACAGGGGTCGGGCCAAGTACTTC.

The rearrangement links TRBV10-2 to TRBJ2-1; TRBD2 matches at 10 bases. Germline CDR1 reads WSHSY; CDR2 reads SAAADI. With 7 bases clipped from V and 4 bases from J, the junction kept 7 bases outside the gene matches. This CDR3 region has 15 residues. This CDR3 is CASNVPSGRYNEQFF. CDR3 sequence (DNA): TGCGCCAGCAATGTTCCTAGCGGGAGATACAATGAGCAGTTCTTC.

Many counts were recorded for this clonotype. This may be a read error: a much more frequent sequence differs by one nucleotide. The chain recombines TRBV6-1 with TRBJ2-5; D might be TRBD1 (5 bases). The germline gives CDR1 MNHNS, CDR2 SASEGT. This CDR3 comprises 14 residues. CDR3 nucleotides: TGTGCCGGCAGGCGCACCCAGGGTGGGAAGACCCAGTACTTC. Protein: CAGRRTQGGKTQYF.

Many counts were recorded for this clonotype. DNA of the CDR3: TGTGCCAGCAGCTTAGTTGAACTAGCGGGAGGCGATGAGCAGTTCTTC. Encoded protein: CASSLVELAGGDEQFF. This chain joins TRBV7-6 and TRBJ2-1, with TRBD2 matching over 12 bases. The CDR3 runs 16 residues. The germline V gene has CDR1 SGHVS and CDR2 FNYEAQ. The V segment lost 1 base and the J segment 8 bases; nucleotides outside the gene matches: 6.